These 5 T cell receptor beta chains originate from one sample sequenced in a study of blood T cells in healthy people across ages. A second PCR, run for about 6 to 12 cycles, used a sample-barcoded 5' primer plus a J-beta primer mix. MiXCR, run by TCRdb on the 5' RACE reads, gives a single entry per CDR3 protein. The sample yields over a million distinct CDR3 sequences, roughly 45% seen once. Sequenced: blood. The receptors shown here come from a woman aged 55-69 years in good health.

V and J are TRBV29-1 and TRBJ2-1, with 14 bases lining up with TRBD2. The J call may be incorrect, as the DNA end agrees better with TRBJ2-7. The CDR3 is 16 amino acids. The germline gives CDR1 SQVTM, CDR2 ANQGSEA. CDR3 DNA sequence: TGCAGCGTCTCCGGGACTAGCGGGAGCCCCTACAATGAGCAGTACTTC. This sequence encodes CSVSGTSGSPYNEQYF.

This clonotype was picked up a small number of times. The CDR3 is CSVDGGSGGTIQYF. As DNA, the CDR3 is TGCAGCGTTGACGGGGGTTCGGGGGGGACCATTCAGTACTTC. V usage is TRBV29-1 and J usage is TRBJ2-4; 8 nucleotides match TRBD2. Germline V gene lookup returns CDR1 SQVTM and CDR2 ANQGSEA. V was pared by 3 bases and J by 9 bases, with 10 bases of the junction left unmatched. The length of the CDR3 is 14 residues.

Points on this clonotype: Given a much more abundant clone one base away, this may be a read error. This sequence joins TRBV29-1 and TRBJ2-7; no reliable D call. Trimming removed 5 bases at V and 8 bases at J, with 10 bases between. Germline-derived CDR1 and CDR2 are SQVTM and ANQGSEA. The CDR3 covers 10 residues. CDR3 nucleotide sequence: TGCAGCGTTCTCCTTGGAAAGCAGTACTTC. This sequence encodes CSVLLGKQYF.

The chain combines TRBV19 with TRBJ2-7; D is possibly TRBD1 or TRBD2 (5 bases each). The germline V gene has CDR1 LNHDA and CDR2 SQIVND (reference sequence). Trimming cost V 3 bases and J 0 bases, with 12 bases left between them. The CDR3 is 15 residues long. In DNA, the CDR3 is TGTGCCAGTAGTATGGTTCCAGGGAGCTCCTACGAGCAGTACTTC. It specifies CASSMVPGSSYEQYF.

The rearrangement joins TRBV29-1 to TRBJ2-1, with D possibly matching TRBD2 (5 bases). The CDR3 runs 13 residues. Germline-derived CDR1 and CDR2 are SQVTM and ANQGSEA. Trimming stripped 1 base from V and 8 bases from J, with 12 bases between. CDR3 loop: CSVEGGYSDEQFF. The DNA of the CDR3 is TGCAGCGTTGAAGGCGGGTACTCGGATGAGCAGTTCTTC.